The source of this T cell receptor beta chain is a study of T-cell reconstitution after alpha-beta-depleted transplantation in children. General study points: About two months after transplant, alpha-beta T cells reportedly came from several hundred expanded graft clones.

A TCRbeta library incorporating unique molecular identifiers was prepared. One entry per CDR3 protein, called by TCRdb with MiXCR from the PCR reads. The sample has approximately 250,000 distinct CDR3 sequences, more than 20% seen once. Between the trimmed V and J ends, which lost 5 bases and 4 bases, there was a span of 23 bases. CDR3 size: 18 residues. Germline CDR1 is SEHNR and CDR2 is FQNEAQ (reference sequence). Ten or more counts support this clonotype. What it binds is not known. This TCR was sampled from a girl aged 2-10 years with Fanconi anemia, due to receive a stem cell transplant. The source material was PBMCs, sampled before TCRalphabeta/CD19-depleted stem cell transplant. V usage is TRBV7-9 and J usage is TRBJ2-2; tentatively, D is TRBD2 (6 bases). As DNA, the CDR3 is TGTGCCAGCAGCCCAGACCCGCGGGGTTTGCAGCGCACCGGGGAGCTGTTTTTT. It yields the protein CASSPDPRGLQRTGELFF.